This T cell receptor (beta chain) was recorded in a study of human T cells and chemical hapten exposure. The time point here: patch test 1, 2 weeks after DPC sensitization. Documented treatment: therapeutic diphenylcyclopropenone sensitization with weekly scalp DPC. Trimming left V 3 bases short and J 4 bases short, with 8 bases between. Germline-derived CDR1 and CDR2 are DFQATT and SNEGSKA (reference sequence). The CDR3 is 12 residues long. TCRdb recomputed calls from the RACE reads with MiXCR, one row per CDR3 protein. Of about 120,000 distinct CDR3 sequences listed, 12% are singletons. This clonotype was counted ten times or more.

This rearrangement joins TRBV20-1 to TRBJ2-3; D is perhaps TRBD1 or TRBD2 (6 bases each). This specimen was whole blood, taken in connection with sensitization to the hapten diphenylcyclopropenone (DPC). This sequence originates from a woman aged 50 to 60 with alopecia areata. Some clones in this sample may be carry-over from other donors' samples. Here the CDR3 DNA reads TGCAGTGCTAGCGGGGGCGCAGATACGCAGTATTTT. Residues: CSASGGADTQYF.